Below, one TCR beta chain is given with its context. Antigen: not known. TCRdb itself ran the RT-PCR reads through MiXCR, one entry per CDR3 protein. The sample lists 500,000 to 600,000 distinct CDR3 sequences, 6.5% to 8% seen once, with around 13% in the top ten. The CDR3 loop spans 14 amino acids. V was cut by 0 bases and J by 1 base, with 9 bases left in between. Germline CDR1 is DFQATT and CDR2 is SNEGSKA (reference sequence). The sample belongs to a study of response to subunit inactivated influenza vaccine. Study findings and constraints: New T cells are recruited in small numbers by each seasonal influenza vaccination, according to the authors' suggestion.

The V and J genes are TRBV20-1 and TRBJ1-2; D gene unclear. The TCR sequence derives from a man aged 50-75 years who received an inactivated influenza vaccine. The specimen was PBMCs from blood, collected around 2 years after vaccination. Written as DNA, the CDR3 is TGCAGTGCTAGAGATTTCGCTAATAACTATGGCTACACCTTC. This translates into CSARDFANNYGYTF.